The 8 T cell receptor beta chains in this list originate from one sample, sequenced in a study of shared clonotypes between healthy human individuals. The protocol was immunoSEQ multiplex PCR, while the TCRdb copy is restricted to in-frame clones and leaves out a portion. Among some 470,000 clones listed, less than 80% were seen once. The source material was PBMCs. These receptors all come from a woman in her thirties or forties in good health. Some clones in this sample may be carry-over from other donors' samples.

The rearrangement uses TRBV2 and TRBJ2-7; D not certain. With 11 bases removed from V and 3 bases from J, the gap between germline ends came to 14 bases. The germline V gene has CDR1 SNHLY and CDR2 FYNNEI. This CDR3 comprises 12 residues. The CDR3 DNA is TGTGCCGGCCAGCCGGTCGGCTACGAGCAGTACTTC. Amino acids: CAGQPVGYEQYF.

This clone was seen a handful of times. CDR3 sequence: CASSREGPTDTQYF. The CDR3 DNA is TGTGCCAGCAGTCGGGAGGGCCCCACAGATACGCAGTATTTT. This chain joins TRBV6-5 and TRBJ2-3; the match to TRBD2 covers 8 bases. Germline CDR1 reads MNHEY; CDR2 reads SVGAGI. This CDR3 contains 14 residues. The trim removed 5 bases at V and 2 bases at J, leaving 3 bases unmatched.

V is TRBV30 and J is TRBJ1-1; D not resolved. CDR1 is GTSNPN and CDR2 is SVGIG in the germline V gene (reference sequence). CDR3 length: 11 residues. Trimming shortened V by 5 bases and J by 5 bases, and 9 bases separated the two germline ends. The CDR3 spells CAWARETEAFF. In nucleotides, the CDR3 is TGTGCCTGGGCCCGGGAAACTGAAGCTTTCTTT.

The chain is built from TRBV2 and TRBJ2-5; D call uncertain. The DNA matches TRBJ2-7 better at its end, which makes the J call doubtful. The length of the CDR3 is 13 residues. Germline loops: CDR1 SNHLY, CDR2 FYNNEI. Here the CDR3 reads CASSTQVPYEQYF. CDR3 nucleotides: TGTGCCAGCAGTACCCAGGTACCCTACGAGCAGTACTTC.

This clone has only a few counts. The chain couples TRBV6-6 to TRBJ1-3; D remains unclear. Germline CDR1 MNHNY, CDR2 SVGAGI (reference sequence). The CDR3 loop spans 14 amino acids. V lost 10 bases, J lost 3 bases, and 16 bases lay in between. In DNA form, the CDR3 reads TGTGCCACCTCTCTTGGCATTTTTGGAAACACCATATATTTT. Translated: CATSLGIFGNTIYF.

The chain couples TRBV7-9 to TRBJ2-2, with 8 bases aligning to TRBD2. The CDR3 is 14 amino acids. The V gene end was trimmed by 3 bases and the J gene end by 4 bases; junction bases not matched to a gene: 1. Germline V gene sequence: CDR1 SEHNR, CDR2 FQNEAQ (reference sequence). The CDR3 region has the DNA TGTGCCAGCAGCTTCGCGGGAGGCACCGGGGAGCTGTTTTTT. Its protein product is CASSFAGGTGELFF.

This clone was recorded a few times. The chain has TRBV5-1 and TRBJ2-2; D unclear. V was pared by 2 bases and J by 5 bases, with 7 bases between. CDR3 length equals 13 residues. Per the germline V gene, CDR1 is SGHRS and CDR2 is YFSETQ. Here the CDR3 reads CASSFAETGELFF. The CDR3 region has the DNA TGCGCCAGCAGCTTTGCCGAGACCGGGGAGCTGTTTTTT.

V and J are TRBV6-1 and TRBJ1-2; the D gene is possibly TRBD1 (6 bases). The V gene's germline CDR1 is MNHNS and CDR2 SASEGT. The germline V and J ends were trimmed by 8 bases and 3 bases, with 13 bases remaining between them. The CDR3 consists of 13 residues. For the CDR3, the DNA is TGTGCCAGCCGTTCCAGGGGAGACTATGGCTACACCTTC. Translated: CASRSRGDYGYTF.